This TCR beta chain was retrieved from a study of blood T cell repertoires in COVID-19. Study-level background: Samples taken during acute and convalescent COVID-19 were collected in the United States, Italy and Spain. T cells, B-cell-depleted T cells, or PBMCs supplied cDNA or gDNA.

Per the germline V gene, CDR1 is SSHAT and CDR2 is FNYEAQ (reference sequence). CDR3 size: 16 residues. In the original workflow: Quantification of nucleated cells was approximated via reference gene primer amplification. Data came from immunoSEQ multiplex PCR; TCRdb stores just in-frame clones and leaves some out. V and J calls and clone size follow that table, whereas D and trimming were derived from the DNA. Of over 150,000 clones in the sample, about four fifths were seen once. Note on this clone: At one end, the junction sequence differs from germline, possibly due to a read error.

The sequence derives from a woman aged 55-75 years with acute or convalescent COVID-19. The chain combines TRBV7-7 with TRBJ2-5, with D possibly TRBD2 on 6 matching bases. What was sequenced was peripheral blood. This chain's CDR3 is CASSLGEAGLLETQYF. The CDR3 bases are TGTGCTAGCAGCTTGGGCGAAGCCGGACTACTTGAGACCCAGTACTTC.